The rows below give T cell receptor beta chains drawn from one sample of a study of cytomegalovirus exposure and HLA in healthy donors. Measured with immunoSEQ multiplex PCR; TCRdb has only the in-frame clones, and not every one. Found here are around 90,000 clones, about three fifths of them singletons; the top ten hold roughly 6%. Input material: PBMCs. All receptors come from a woman in her twenties or thirties in good health and CMV-seropositive. Each CDR3 is given with its conserved first and last residue. Each record gives: V gene, clone size, J gene, D gene, CDR3 DNA, CDR3 protein. D genes are given only for firm matches. The size of a clone is reported for some rows only, either as once, few or many, or as a class for expanded clones.

TRBV4-3,NA,TRBJ1-5,NA,TGCGCCAGCAGCCAAGGGTACGCGGGCAGTCAGCCCCAGCATTTT,CASSQGYAGSQPQHF
TRBV9,NA,TRBJ1-1,NA,TGTGCCAGCAGCGTAGAGGGGGGGTACAACACTGAAGCTTTCTTT,CASSVEGGYNTEAFF
TRBV18,NA,TRBJ2-7,NA,TGTGCCAGCTCACCAGATCGGGGCGAGCAGTACTTC,CASSPDRGEQYF
TRBV6-5,few,TRBJ2-7,TRBD2,TGTGCCAGCAGTTCAGCGGGGGGGAGAGCCTACGAGCAGTACTTC,CASSSAGGRAYEQYF
TRBV5-8,NA,TRBJ2-3,TRBD2,TGTGCCAGCAGCCTCCGGACTAGCGTAGGGACAGATACGCAGTATTTT,CASSLRTSVGTDTQYF
TRBV5-1,NA,TRBJ2-7,TRBD1,TGCGCCAGCAGCTTTGGGACAGGCTTACCCTACGAGCAGTACTTC,CASSFGTGLPYEQYF
TRBV6-1,NA,TRBJ2-1,TRBD2,TGTGCCAGCAGTGAGAATTATGGGACTAGCGGTATCGGCAATGAGCAGTTCTTC,CASSENYGTSGIGNEQFF
TRBV12-5,NA,TRBJ1-5,TRBD1,TGTGCTAGTGGTTTGACAGGGGCCGGCAATCAGCCCCAGCATTTT,CASGLTGAGNQPQHF
TRBV15,NA,TRBJ2-5,NA,TGTGCCACCAGCAGAGAAATACCTTCCTACGCGCAGTACTTC,CATSREIPSYAQYF
TRBV29-1,NA,TRBJ2-3,NA,TGCAGCGCCAAGCGGGGCACAGATACGCAGTATTTT,CSAKRGTDTQYF
TRBV9,once,TRBJ2-1,TRBD1,TGTGCCAGCAGCCTTCGAACGGGACAGGGGGCAAATGAGCAGTTCTTC,CASSLRTGQGANEQFF
TRBV10-2,NA,TRBJ1-2,TRBD1,TGCGCCAGCAGTGAGAGGGCAGGGGGACTTGGCTACCCCTTC,CASSERAGGLGYPF
TRBV6-6,NA,TRBJ1-2,TRBD1,TGTGCCAGCAGTCTCCGACAGGGGGCTAACTATGGCTACCCCTTC,CASSLRQGANYGYPF
TRBV5-1,few,TRBJ2-1,NA,TGCGCCAGCAGCCGAACCACAGGGACCTACAATGAGCAGTTCTTC,CASSRTTGTYNEQFF
TRBV29-1,NA,TRBJ2-1,NA,TGCAGCGTTGTATCACGGAATGAGCAGTTCTTC,CSVVSRNEQFF
TRBV5-4,NA,TRBJ1-4,NA,TGTGCCAGCAGCCTCCGGGACAAGACAACTAATGAAAAACTGTTTTTT,CASSLRDKTTNEKLFF
TRBV27,NA,TRBJ2-7,TRBD1,TGTGCCAGCAGTTACGAGACAGGGTACAACGAGCAGTACTTC,CASSYETGYNEQYF
TRBV7-2,few,TRBJ1-2,NA,TGTGCCAGCAGCTTAGGGACAAACTATGGCTACACCTTC,CASSLGTNYGYTF
TRBV10-2,NA,TRBJ2-1,TRBD2,TGCGCCAGCACCTTAGCGGGGGGGCCAAATGAGCAGTTCTTC,CASTLAGGPNEQFF
TRBV6-6,NA,TRBJ1-6,TRBD1,TGTGCCAGCAGCTACACAGGGGTCGGCTCACCCCTCCACTTT,CASSYTGVGSPLHF
TRBV13,once,TRBJ2-7,NA,TGTGCCAGCAGCTCCCGGGGAGCGTTCCCCGGCGAGCAGTACTTC,CASSSRGAFPGEQYF
TRBV4-1,few,TRBJ2-1,TRBD2,TGCGCCAGCAGCCCAATCTTCCCTGTAGCGGGGGGGCTCCATGAGCAGTTCTTC,CASSPIFPVAGGLHEQFF
TRBV6-5,NA,TRBJ2-7,TRBD1,TGTGCCAGCAGCTACTCCGGGACAGGGGTCTACGAGCAGTACTTC,CASSYSGTGVYEQYF
TRBV9,few,TRBJ2-5,TRBD2,TGTGCCAGCAGCGCCGGGACTAGCTTTGGAGAGACCCAGTACTTC,CASSAGTSFGETQYF
TRBV4-2,NA,TRBJ2-1,TRBD1,TGTGCCAGCAGTCTAATACAGGGGGCGGACTTAGGCTCCTACAATGAGCAGTTCTTC,CASSLIQGADLGSYNEQFF
TRBV19,NA,TRBJ1-1,NA,TGTGCCAGTAGTATAGGGACAAGGAACACTGAAGCTTTCTTT,CASSIGTRNTEAFF
TRBV9,NA,TRBJ1-2,TRBD1,TGTGCCAGCAGCGCCGGACAGGGAGGTGGCTACACCTTC,CASSAGQGGGYTF
TRBV2,NA,TRBJ1-2,NA,TGTGCCAGCAAGGGGTCGGGTTCCAGCCCTAACTATGGCTACCCCTTC,CASKGSGSSPNYGYPF
TRBV5-4,few,TRBJ1-3,NA,TGTGCCAGCAGCCCCCACAGGGAGGGAAACACCATATATTTT,CASSPHREGNTIYF